This T cell receptor (beta chain) stems from a study of cytomegalovirus exposure and HLA in healthy donors. General study points: Researchers left out some V segments, among them TRBV6-2 and TRBV6-3, as indistinguishable. 164 TCR beta chains were listed as cytomegalovirus-associated.

Amplification used 60 Vbeta primers and 13 Jbeta primers. Some clones are missing from TCRdb's copy, which holds only in-frame ones; the method was immunoSEQ multiplex PCR. Among 150,000 or so clones, 76% were seen once, and the ten largest hold approximately 3%. The trim removed 4 bases at V and 6 bases at J, leaving 5 bases unmatched. Germline V CDR1 and CDR2: SQVTM, ANQGSEA. The CDR3 is 12 residues long. To note about this clone: What it binds is not known.

The receptor was isolated from a male donor in good health and CMV-seronegative. The genes are TRBV29-1 and TRBJ2-7; 8 bases line up with TRBD1. The specimen was PBMCs. DNA for the CDR3: TGCAGCGTTGGGACAGGGTCATCCGAGCAGTACTTC. The encoded protein is CSVGTGSSEQYF.